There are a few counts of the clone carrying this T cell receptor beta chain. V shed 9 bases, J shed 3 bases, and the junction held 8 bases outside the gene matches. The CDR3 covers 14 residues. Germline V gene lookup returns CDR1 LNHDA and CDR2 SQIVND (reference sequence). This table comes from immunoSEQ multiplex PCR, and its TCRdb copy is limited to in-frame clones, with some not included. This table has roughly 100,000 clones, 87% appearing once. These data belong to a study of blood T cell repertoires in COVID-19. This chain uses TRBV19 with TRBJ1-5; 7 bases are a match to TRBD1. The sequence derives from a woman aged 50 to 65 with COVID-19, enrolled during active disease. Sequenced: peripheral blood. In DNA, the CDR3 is TGTGCCAGCCCGCAGGGGGGAGACAATCAGCCCCAGCATTTT. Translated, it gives CASPQGGDNQPQHF.